Listed below are T cell receptor beta chains from one sample, sequenced in a study of early stage breast cancer tumors. Data came from immunoSEQ multiplex PCR; TCRdb stores just in-frame clones and leaves some out. Of about 9,900 clones detected, 60% to 65% appear once; the ten largest clones hold roughly 10%. Sequencing was carried out using breast tumor tissue. These receptors were taken from a person in their sixties or seventies with breast cancer. Both conserved end residues are part of each CDR3. The D gene is left open where the match is weak. Clone sizes are given selectively: once, few, many, or a class where the clone is expanded.

J: TRBJ2-7; size: -; D: TRBD1; V: TRBV6-1; DNA: TGTGCCAGCAGTGAGAGACAGGGTAACGAGCAGTACTTC; CDR3: CASSERQGNEQYF
J: TRBJ1-1; size: -; D: TRBD1; V: TRBV11-2; DNA: TGTGCCAGCAAAGGGACAGGGGGACCGGCTTTCTTT; CDR3: CASKGTGGPAFF
J: TRBJ1-4; size: -; D: -; V: TRBV19; DNA: TGTGCCAGTAGTTTATCAGGGTTGCCTAATGAAAAACTGTTTTTT; CDR3: CASSLSGLPNEKLFF
J: TRBJ2-1; size: -; D: TRBD2; V: TRBV10-3; DNA: TGTGCCATCAGTGAGACTAGCGGGAGCTCCTACAATGAGCAGTTCTTC; CDR3: CAISETSGSSYNEQFF
J: TRBJ2-7; size: -; D: -; V: TRBV20-1; DNA: TGCAGTGCGAGGACAACCTACGAGCAGTACTTC; CDR3: CSARTTYEQYF
J: TRBJ1-1; size: -; D: -; V: TRBV29-1; DNA: TGCAGCGTTAGGCACACCACGAACACTGAAGCTTTCTTT; CDR3: CSVRHTTNTEAFF
J: TRBJ2-1; size: -; D: TRBD2; V: TRBV5-1; DNA: TGCGCCAGCTCGGGACTAGGCTCGAAAGACTCCTACAATGAGCAGTTCTTC; CDR3: CASSGLGSKDSYNEQFF
J: TRBJ1-5; size: -; D: TRBD1; V: TRBV15; DNA: TGTGCCACCAGCAGGTACGACAGGGGTAGCAATCAGCCCCAGCATTTT; CDR3: CATSRYDRGSNQPQHF
J: TRBJ1-4; size: -; D: -; V: TRBV4-1; DNA: TGCGCCAGCAGCCAAGGGGAAAAACTGTTTTTT; CDR3: CASSQGEKLFF
J: TRBJ2-7; size: -; D: -; V: TRBV15; DNA: TGTGCCACCAGCAGAGATAAGGCACTTACCACCTACGAGCAGTACTTC; CDR3: CATSRDKALTTYEQYF
J: TRBJ2-1; size: few; D: TRBD1; V: TRBV2; DNA: TGTGCCAGACAAACGGGACAGGGCGACAATGAGCAGTTCTTC; CDR3: CARQTGQGDNEQFF
J: TRBJ2-5; size: -; D: -; V: TRBV27; DNA: TGTGCCAGCAGTTTTCAGGGGTGGGGGGAGACCCAGTACTTC; CDR3: CASSFQGWGETQYF
J: TRBJ1-5; size: -; D: -; V: TRBV6-1; DNA: TGTGCCAGCAAGGCAGGGGCCAATCAGCCCCAGCATTTT; CDR3: CASKAGANQPQHF
J: TRBJ1-2; size: few; D: -; V: TRBV4-1; DNA: TGCGCCAGCAGCCAAGTCTCCCCAGGGGTCAGGGGCTATGGCTACACCTTC; CDR3: CASSQVSPGVRGYGYTF
J: TRBJ2-5; size: -; D: -; V: TRBV7-8; DNA: TGTGCCAGCAGTCAAACTAGGGGACGGCAAGAGACCCAGTACTTC; CDR3: CASSQTRGRQETQYF
J: TRBJ1-1; size: -; D: TRBD1; V: TRBV30; DNA: TGTGCCTGGAGGAGGGGGACAGGGGGTCGTCGAGCTTTCTTT; CDR3: CAWRRGTGGRRAFF
J: TRBJ2-1; size: few; D: -; V: TRBV4-1; DNA: TGCGCCAGCAGCCAGCAACCTGGTGAGCAGTTCTTC; CDR3: CASSQQPGEQFF
J: TRBJ2-6; size: -; D: TRBD2; V: TRBV5-1; DNA: TGCGCCAGCAGCTTGGGTCCGGGAGGGCCCTCTGGGGCCAACGTCCTGACTTTC; CDR3: CASSLGPGGPSGANVLTF
J: TRBJ1-5; size: -; D: -; V: TRBV6-1; DNA: TGTGCCAGCAGGGGTGATCAGCCCCAGCATTTT; CDR3: CASRGDQPQHF
J: TRBJ1-1; size: -; D: -; V: TRBV29-1; DNA: TGCAGCGTTGAGGGGAGGCAGTCTTTTGGCTTT; CDR3: CSVEGRQSFGF
J: TRBJ2-3; size: -; D: TRBD2; V: TRBV7-2; DNA: TGTGCCAGCAGCTTACTAGCGGGGGGTGGCACAGATACGCAGTATTTT; CDR3: CASSLLAGGGTDTQYF
J: TRBJ2-1; size: -; D: TRBD1; V: TRBV2; DNA: TGTGCCAGCAGTTCCGACAGGGGTGGCTACAATGAGCAGTTCTTC; CDR3: CASSSDRGGYNEQFF